The sequence of this TCR beta chain was determined in a study of cytomegalovirus exposure and HLA in healthy donors. Background on the study: The platform used for the roughly 130 validation repertoires matched that of the 500 to 850 first-cohort repertoires, a later analysis reported.

Remarks on this clone: Its specificity is not known.

General study findings and limits: Using the classifier, cytomegalovirus status was reportedly diagnosed with high specificity and sensitivity. The authors enumerated 150 to 200 TCR beta chains as linked to cytomegalovirus.

Data came from immunoSEQ multiplex PCR; TCRdb stores just in-frame clones and leaves some out. The table has nearly 200,000 clones, approximately 80% seen once. The donors were part of the 120-subject validation cohort, which stood apart from the approximately 630-subject first cohort. Trimming stripped 4 bases from V and 7 bases from J, with 17 bases between. CDR3 length equals 15 residues. Germline-derived CDR1 and CDR2 are KGHSH and LQKENI. The rearrangement links TRBV18 to TRBJ1-5, with D maybe TRBD1 (6 bases). Sequencing used PBMCs. The TCR comes from a woman aged 25-40 years in good health and CMV-seropositive. CDR3: CASSLNTGLRQPQHF. The CDR3 bases are TGTGCCAGCTCACTAAACACAGGGTTAAGGCAGCCCCAGCATTTT.